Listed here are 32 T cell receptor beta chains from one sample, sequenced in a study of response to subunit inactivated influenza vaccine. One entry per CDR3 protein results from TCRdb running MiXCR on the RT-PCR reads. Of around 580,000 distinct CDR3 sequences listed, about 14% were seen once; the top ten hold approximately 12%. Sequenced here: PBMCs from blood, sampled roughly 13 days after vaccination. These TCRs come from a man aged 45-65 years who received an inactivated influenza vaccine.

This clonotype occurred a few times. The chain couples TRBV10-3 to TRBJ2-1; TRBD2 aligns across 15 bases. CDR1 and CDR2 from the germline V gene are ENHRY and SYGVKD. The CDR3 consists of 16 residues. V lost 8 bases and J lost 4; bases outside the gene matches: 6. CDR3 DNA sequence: TGTGCCATCGGACTAGCGGGAGGGCCGGGGTACAATGAGCAGTTCTTC. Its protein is CAIGLAGGPGYNEQFF.

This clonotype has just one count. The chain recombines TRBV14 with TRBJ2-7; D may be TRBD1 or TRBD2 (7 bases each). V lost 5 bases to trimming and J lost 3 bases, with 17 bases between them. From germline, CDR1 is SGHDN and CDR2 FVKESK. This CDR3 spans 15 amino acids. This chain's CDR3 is CASSKGGGSSYEQYF. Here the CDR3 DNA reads TGTGCCAGCAGCAAAGGGGGCGGGAGCAGCTACGAGCAGTACTTC.

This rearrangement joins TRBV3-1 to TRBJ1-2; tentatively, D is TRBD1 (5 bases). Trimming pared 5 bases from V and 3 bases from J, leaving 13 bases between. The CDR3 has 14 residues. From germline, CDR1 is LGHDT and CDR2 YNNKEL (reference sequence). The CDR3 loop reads CASSTTARDYGYTF. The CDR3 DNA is TGTGCCAGCAGCACAACCGCCAGGGACTATGGCTACACCTTC.

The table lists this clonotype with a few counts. Here the CDR3 reads CASSQADQGWGSGANVLTF. As DNA, the CDR3 is TGTGCCAGCAGCCAGGCAGACCAGGGTTGGGGCTCTGGGGCCAACGTCCTGACTTTC. V and J are TRBV4-2 and TRBJ2-6, with D perhaps matching TRBD1 (5 bases). Germline values: CDR1 LGHNA, CDR2 YNFKEQ. Trimming cost V 3 bases and J 0 bases, with 18 bases left between them. CDR3 length equals 19 residues.

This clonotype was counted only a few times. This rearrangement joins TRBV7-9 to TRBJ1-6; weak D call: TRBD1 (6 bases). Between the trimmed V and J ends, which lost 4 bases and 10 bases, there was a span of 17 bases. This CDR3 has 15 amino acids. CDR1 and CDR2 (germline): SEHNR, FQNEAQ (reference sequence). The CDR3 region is CASSSIQGRKSPLHF. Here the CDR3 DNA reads TGTGCCAGCAGCTCGATACAGGGCCGAAAGTCACCCCTCCACTTT.

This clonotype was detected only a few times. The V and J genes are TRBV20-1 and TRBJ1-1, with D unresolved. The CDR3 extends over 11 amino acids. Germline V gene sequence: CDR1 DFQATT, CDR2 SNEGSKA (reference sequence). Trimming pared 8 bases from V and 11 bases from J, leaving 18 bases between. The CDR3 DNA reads TGCAGTTTTTTTACCGGGATTGAGGCTTTCTTT. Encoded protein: CSFFTGIEAFF.

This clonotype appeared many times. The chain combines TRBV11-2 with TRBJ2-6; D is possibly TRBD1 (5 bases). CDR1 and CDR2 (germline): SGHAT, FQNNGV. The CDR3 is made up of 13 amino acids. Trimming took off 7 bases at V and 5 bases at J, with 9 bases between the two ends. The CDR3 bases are TGTGCCAGCAAGGGGTCCCGGGCCAACGTCCTGACTTTC. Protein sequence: CASKGSRANVLTF.

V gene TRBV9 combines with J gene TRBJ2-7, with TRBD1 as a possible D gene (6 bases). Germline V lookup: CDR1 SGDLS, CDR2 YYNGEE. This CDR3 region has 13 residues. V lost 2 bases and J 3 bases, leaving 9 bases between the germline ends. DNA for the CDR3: TGTGCCAGCAGCGTCCAGGGGAACTACGAGCAGTACTTC. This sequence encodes CASSVQGNYEQYF.

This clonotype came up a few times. CDR3 sequence (DNA): TGTGCCAGTACTGACCCGGGAGGCTCTGGAAACACCATATATTTT. Translated, it gives CASTDPGGSGNTIYF. The rearrangement links TRBV19 to TRBJ1-3, with unresolved D. The V gene lost 7 bases and the J gene lost 0 bases, with 13 bases spanning the gap. Germline CDR1 is LNHDA and CDR2 is SQIVND (reference sequence). This CDR3 region has 15 residues.

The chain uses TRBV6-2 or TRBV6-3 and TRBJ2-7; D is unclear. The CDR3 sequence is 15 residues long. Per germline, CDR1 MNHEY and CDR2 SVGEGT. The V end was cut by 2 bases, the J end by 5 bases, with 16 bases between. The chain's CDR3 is CASSYPSAGFDEQYF. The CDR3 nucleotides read TGTGCCAGCAGTTACCCATCCGCTGGGTTCGACGAGCAGTACTTC.

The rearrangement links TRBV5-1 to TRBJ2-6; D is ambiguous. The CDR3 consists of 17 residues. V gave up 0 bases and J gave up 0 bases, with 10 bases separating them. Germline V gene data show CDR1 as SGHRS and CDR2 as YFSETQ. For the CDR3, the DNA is TGCGCCAGCAGCTTGGGGCAGAGCACCTCTGGGGCCAACGTCCTGACTTTC. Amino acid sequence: CASSLGQSTSGANVLTF.

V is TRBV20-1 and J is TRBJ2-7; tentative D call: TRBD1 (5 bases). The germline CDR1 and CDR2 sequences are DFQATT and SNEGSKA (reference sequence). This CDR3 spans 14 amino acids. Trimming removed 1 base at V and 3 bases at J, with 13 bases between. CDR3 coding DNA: TGCAGTGCTAGAGGGACAACAGTTTACTACGAGCAGTACTTC. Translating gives CSARGTTVYYEQYF.

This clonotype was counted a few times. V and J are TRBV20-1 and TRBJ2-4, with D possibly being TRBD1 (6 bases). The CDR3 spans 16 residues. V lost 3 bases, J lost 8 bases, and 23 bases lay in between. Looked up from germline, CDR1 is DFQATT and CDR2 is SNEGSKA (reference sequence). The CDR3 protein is CSARRWGHGVEDIQYF. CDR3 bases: TGCAGTGCTAGGCGATGGGGACATGGGGTTGAGGACATTCAGTACTTC.

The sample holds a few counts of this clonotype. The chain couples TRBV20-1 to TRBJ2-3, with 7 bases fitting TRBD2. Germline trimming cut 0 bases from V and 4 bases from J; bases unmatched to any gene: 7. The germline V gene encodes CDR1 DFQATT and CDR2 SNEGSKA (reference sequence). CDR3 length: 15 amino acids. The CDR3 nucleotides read TGCAGTGCTAGAGATCGGGGCGGGAGCCCAGATACGCAGTATTTT. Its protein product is CSARDRGGSPDTQYF.

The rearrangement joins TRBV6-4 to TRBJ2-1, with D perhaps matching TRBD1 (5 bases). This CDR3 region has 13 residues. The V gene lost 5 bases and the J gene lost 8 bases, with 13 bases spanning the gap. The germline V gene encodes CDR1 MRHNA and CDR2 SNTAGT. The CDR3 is CASSLDSLDEQFF. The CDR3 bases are TGTGCCAGCAGTTTAGACAGTCTCGATGAGCAGTTCTTC.

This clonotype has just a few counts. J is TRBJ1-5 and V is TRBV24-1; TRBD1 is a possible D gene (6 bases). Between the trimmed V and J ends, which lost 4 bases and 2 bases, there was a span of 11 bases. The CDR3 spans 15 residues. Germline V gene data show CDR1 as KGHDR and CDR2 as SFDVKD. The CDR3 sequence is CATSERQDGNQPQHF. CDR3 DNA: TGTGCCACCAGTGAGCGACAGGATGGCAATCAGCCCCAGCATTTT.

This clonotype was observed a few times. The CDR3 reads CASSFTSVHEQFF. CDR3 sequence (DNA): TGTGCCAGCAGTTTCACATCGGTCCATGAGCAGTTCTTC. The chain links TRBV28 to TRBJ2-1; D is uncertain. V lost 3 bases and J 8 bases, leaving 11 bases between the germline ends. CDR1 is MDHEN and CDR2 is SYDVKM in the germline V gene. This CDR3 region has 13 residues.

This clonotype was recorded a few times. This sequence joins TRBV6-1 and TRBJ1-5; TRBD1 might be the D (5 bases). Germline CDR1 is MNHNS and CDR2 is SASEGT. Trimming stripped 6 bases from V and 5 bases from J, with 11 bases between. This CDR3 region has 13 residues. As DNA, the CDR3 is TGTGCCAGCAGAGAATGGGGGGATCAGCCCCAGCATTTT. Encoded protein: CASREWGDQPQHF.

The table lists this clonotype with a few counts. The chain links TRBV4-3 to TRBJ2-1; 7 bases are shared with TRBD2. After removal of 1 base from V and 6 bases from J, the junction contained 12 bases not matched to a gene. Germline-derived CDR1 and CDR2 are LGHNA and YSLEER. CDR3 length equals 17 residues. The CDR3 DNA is TGCGCCAGCAGCCAAGGTTGGGGCGGGGGAATCGGCAATGAGCAGTTCTTC. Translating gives CASSQGWGGGIGNEQFF.

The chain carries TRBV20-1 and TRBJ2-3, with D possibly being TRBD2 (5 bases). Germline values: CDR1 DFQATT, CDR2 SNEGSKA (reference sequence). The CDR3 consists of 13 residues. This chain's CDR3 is CSRGEASTDTQYF. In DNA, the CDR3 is TGCAGCCGGGGTGAGGCTAGCACAGATACGCAGTATTTT.

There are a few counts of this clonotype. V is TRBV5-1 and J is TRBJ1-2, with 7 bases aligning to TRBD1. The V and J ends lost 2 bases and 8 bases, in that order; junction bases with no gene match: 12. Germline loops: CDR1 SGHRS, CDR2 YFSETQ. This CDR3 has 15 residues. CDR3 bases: TGCGCCAGCAGCTTCAATTACAGGGGACCGTACGGCTACACCTTC. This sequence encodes CASSFNYRGPYGYTF. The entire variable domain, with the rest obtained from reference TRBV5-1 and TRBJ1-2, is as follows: KAGVTQTPRYLIKTRGQQVTLSCSPISGHRSVSWYQQTPGQGLQFLFEYFSETQRNKGNFPGRFSGRQFSNSRSEMNVSTLELGDSALYLCASSFNYRGPYGYTFGSGTRLTVV.

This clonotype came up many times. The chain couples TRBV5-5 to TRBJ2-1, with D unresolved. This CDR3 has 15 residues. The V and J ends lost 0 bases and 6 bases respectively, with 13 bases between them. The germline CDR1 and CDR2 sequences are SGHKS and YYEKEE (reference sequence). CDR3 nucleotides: TGTGCCAGCAGCTTGGGGGATGAGTCCCTCAATGAGCAGTTCTTC. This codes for CASSLGDESLNEQFF.

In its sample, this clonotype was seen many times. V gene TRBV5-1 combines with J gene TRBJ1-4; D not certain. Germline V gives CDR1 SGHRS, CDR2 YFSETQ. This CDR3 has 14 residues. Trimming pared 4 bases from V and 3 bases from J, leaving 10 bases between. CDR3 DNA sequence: TGCGCCAGCAGCAAAACAAATCCTAATGAAAAACTGTTTTTT. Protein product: CASSKTNPNEKLFF. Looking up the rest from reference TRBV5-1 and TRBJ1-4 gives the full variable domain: KAGVTQTPRYLIKTRGQQVTLSCSPISGHRSVSWYQQTPGQGLQFLFEYFSETQRNKGNFPGRFSGRQFSNSRSEMNVSTLELGDSALYLCASSKTNPNEKLFFGSGTQLSVL.

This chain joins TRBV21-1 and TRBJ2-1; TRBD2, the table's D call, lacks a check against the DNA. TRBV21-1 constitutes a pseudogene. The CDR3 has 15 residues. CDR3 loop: CASSKAEGGRGEQFF. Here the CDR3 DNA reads TGTGCCAGCAGCAAAGCGGAGGGAGGAAGGGGTGAGCAGTTCTTC.

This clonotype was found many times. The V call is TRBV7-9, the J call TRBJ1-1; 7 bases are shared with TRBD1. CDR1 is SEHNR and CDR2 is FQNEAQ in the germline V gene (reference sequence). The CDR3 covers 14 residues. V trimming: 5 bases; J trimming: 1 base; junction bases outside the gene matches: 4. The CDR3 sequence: CASSIGTANTEAFF. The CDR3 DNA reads TGTGCCAGCAGCATAGGGACAGCGAACACTGAAGCTTTCTTT.

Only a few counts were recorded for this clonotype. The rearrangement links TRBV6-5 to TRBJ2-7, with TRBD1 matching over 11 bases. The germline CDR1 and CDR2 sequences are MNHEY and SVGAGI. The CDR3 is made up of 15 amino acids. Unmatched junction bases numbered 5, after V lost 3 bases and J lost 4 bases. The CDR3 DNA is TGTGCCAGCAGTTATCGGGACAGGGGGGCTTACGAGCAGTACTTC. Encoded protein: CASSYRDRGAYEQYF.

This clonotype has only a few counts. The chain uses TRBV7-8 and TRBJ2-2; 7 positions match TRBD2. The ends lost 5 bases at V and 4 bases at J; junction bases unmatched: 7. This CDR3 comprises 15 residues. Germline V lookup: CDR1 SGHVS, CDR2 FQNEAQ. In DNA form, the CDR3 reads TGTGCCAGCAGCATATCGAGCGGGGTCACCGGGGAGCTGTTTTTT. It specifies CASSISSGVTGELFF.

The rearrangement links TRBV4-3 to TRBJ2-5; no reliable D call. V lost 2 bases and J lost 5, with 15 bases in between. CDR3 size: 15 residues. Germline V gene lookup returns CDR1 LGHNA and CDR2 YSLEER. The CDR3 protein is CASSQSMAEGETQYF. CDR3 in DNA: TGCGCCAGCAGCCAATCTATGGCGGAAGGGGAGACCCAGTACTTC.

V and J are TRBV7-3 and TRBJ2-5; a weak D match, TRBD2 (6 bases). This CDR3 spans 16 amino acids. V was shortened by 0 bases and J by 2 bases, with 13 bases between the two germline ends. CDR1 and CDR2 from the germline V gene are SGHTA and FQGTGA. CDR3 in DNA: TGTGCCAGCAGCTTAACGGGGCTAGCGCTTCAAGAGACCCAGTACTTC. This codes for CASSLTGLALQETQYF.

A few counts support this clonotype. The CDR3 region is CASSARLVYGYTF. The CDR3 nucleotides read TGTGCCAGCAGCGCGAGATTAGTTTATGGCTACACCTTC. This chain connects TRBV12-3 or TRBV12-4 to TRBJ1-2, with D unresolved. The CDR3 totals 13 residues. The V and J ends lost 6 bases and 5 bases respectively, with 13 bases between them.

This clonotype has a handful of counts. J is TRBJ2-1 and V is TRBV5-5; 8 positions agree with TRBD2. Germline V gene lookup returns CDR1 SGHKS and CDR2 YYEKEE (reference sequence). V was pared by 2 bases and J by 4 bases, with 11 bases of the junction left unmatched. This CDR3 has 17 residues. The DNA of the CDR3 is TGTGCCAGCAGCTTACCGTCCGGGGGGGCCTTGTACAATGAGCAGTTCTTC. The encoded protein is CASSLPSGGALYNEQFF.

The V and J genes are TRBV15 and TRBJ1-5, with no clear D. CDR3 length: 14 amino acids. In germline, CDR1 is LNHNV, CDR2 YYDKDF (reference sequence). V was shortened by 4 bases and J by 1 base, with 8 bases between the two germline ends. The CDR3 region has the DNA TGTGCCACCAGCATAGGGCAGAGCAATCAGCCCCAGCATTTT. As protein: CATSIGQSNQPQHF.